This paragraph covers one TCR beta chain sequence. Which antigen it targets is not known. No qualities accompany the bases; no much larger clone lies one base away. The collaborating institutions used their own protocols to collect whole blood in K2EDTA tubes. Collaborator samples were shipped for TCRbeta analysis as frozen whole blood, isolated PBMCs, or DNA extracted from either sample type. TCRbeta CDR3 regions were amplified from genomic DNA using the immunoSEQ Assay, a bias-controlled multiplex PCR. On the authors' methods: The number of nucleated cells in each sample was estimated by amplification of reference gene primers within the assay. To quantify the absolute abundance of each unique TCRbeta CDR3 rearrangement, sequence reads were collapsed and filtered. For each sample, productive Simpson clonality was calculated as the square root of Simpson's diversity index over productive rearrangements. TCRdb mirrors the immuneACCESS table, restricted to in-frame sequences. Some clones are absent from its copies; in checked studies, under half trace to an unresolved V gene, and the reason for the others is unknown. V and J calls and clone size are as listed in that table; D and trimming were resolved from the DNA. The sample yields approximately 220,000 clones; under 90% were counted once. The top ten constitute around 2.3% of the sample.

These data are taken from a study of blood T cell repertoires in COVID-19 (dated by TCRdb to about 2020). For the study in its entirety: Samples from collaborators originated in the United States, Italy and Spain and spanned both the acute and convalescent phases of COVID-19. Sample metadata almost always included a de-identified subject ID, COVID-19 status, age in years and sex. Samples came from the ongoing ImmuneRACE study (first 160 participants) plus 1,254 subjects from 6 global collaborators. The dataset comprised deeply sampled blood TCRbeta repertoires from subjects exposed to, actively infected with, or recovered from COVID-19. HLA class I and class II types, where available, came from metadata supplied by the sample provider rather than from assay-based typing. The material from the prospective study consisted of cDNA or gDNA derived from T cells, B-cell-depleted T cells, or PBMCs. A freely available public database, intended as a resource for researchers studying the immune response to SARS-CoV-2, is where the repertoires were released.

Overall study outcomes, separate from this receptor: How much clinical and demographic metadata was included differed by source and by participant, and the metadata was provided uncurated.

The source is a woman in her thirties or forties with active or convalescent COVID-19. Sequenced sample: peripheral blood.

The CDR3 reads as follows: CASSLWDRGEMNTEAFF. The DNA is as follows: TGTGCCAGCAGTTTATGGGACAGGGGAGAAATGAACACTGAAGCTTTCTTT. The sequence joins TRBV28 to TRBJ1-1, and 9 bases in between align with TRBD1. Measured from the cysteine to the phenylalanine, the CDR3 is 17 residues long. Just CDR3 DNA is preserved here, 51 bases in frame from base 1. According to the germline V gene, CDR1 reads MDHEN and CDR2 reads SYDVKM. V is pruned by 0 bases and J by 0 bases, leaving 5 bases of the junction without a gene match. With the portions outside the CDR3 filled from the reference TRBV28 and TRBJ1-1 genes, the complete variable region becomes DVKVTQSSRYLVKRTGEKVFLECVQDMDHENMFWYRQDPGLGLRLIYFSYDVKMKEKGDIPEGYSVSREKKERFSLILESASTNQTSMYLCASSLWDRGEMNTEAFFGQGTRLTVV.